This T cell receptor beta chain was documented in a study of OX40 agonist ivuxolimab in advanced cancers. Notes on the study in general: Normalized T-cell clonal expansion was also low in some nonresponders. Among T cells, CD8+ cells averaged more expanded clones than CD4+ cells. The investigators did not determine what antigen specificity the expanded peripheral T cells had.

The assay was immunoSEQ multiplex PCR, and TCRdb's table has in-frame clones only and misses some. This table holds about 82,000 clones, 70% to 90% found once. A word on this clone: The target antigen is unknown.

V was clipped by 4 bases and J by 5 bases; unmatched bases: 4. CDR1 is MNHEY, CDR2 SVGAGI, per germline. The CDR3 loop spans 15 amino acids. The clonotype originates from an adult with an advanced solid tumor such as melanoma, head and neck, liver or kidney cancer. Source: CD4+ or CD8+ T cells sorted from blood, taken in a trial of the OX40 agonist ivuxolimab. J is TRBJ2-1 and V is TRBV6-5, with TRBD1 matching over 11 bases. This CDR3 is CASSSGQGGNNEQFF. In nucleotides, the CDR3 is TGTGCCAGCAGTTCGGGACAGGGGGGGAACAATGAGCAGTTCTTC.